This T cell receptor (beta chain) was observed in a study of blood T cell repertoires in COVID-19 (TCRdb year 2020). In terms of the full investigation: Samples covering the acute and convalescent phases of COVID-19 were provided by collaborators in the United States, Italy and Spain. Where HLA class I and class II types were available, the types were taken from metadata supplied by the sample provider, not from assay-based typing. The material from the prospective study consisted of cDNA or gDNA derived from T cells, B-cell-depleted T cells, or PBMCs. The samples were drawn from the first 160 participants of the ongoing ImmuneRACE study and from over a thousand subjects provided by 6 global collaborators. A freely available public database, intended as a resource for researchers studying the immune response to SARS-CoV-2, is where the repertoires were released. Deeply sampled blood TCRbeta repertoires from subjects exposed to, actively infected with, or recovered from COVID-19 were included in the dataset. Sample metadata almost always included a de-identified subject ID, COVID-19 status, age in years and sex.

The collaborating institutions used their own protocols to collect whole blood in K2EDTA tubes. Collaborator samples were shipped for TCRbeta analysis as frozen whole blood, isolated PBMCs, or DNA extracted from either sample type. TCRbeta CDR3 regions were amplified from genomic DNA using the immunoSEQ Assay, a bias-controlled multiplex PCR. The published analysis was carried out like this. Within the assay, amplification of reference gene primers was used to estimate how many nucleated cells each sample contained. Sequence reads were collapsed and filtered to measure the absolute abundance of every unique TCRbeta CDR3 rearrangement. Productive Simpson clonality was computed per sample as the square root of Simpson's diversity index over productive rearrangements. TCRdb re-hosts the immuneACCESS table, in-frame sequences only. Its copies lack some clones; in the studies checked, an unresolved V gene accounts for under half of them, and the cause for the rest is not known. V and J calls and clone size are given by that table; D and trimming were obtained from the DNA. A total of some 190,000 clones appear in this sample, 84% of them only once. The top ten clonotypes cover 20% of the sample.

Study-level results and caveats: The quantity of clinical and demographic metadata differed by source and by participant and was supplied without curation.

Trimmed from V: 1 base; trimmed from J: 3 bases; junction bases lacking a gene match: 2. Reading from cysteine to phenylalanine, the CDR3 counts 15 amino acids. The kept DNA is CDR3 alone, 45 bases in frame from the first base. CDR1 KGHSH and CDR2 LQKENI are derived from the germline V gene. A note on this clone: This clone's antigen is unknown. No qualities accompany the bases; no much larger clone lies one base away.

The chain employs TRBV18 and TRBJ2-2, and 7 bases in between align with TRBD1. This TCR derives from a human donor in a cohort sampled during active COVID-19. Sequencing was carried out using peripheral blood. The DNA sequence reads TGTGCCAGCTCACCACTGCAGGGGGACACCGGGGAGCTGTTTTTT. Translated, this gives CASSPLQGDTGELFF.